A single T cell receptor beta chain is shown here with its context. These data originate in a study of blood T cell repertoires in COVID-19. Data came from immunoSEQ multiplex PCR; TCRdb stores just in-frame clones and leaves some out. In the table there are under 250,000 clones, around 88% of which are singletons. This CDR3 region has 14 residues. Germline assignment: CDR1 SGHNT and CDR2 YYREEE (reference sequence). The V gene end was trimmed by 5 bases and the J gene end by 5 bases; junction bases not matched to a gene: 8. Sequencing used peripheral blood. The receptor was derived from a woman under 40 with COVID-19, enrolled during active disease. The genes are TRBV5-4 and TRBJ1-1; 8 bases map to TRBD1. The CDR3 coding sequence is TGTGCCAGCAGAGCTGGACAGGGTGAGACTGAAGCTTTCTTT. Protein product: CASRAGQGETEAFF.